One and the same sample provided the 13 T cell receptor beta chains below, sequenced in a study of STAT5B mutations in CD4+ large granular lymphocyte leukemia. Method: immunoSEQ multiplex PCR; TCRdb's copy keeps in-frame clones and lacks some. The table records about 24,000 clones, roughly 70% of them present only once. Sequenced: CD4+ T cells from blood buffy coats. Receptors originate from a human donor in good health.

V gene TRBV5-4 combines with J gene TRBJ2-5; D might be TRBD2 (6 bases). The CDR3 consists of 16 residues. V lost 0 bases and J 0 bases, leaving 12 bases between the germline ends. The germline gives CDR1 SGHNT, CDR2 YYREEE (reference sequence). CDR3 in amino acids: CASSLAGGLYQETQYF. The DNA for the CDR3 is TGTGCCAGCAGCTTGGCCGGGGGTCTGTACCAAGAGACCCAGTACTTC. Looking up the rest from reference TRBV5-4 and TRBJ2-5 gives the full variable domain: ETGVTQSPTHLIKTRGQQVTLRCSSQSGHNTVSWYQQALGQGPQFIFQYYREEENGRGNFPPRFSGLQFPNYSSELNVNALELDDSALYLCASSLAGGLYQETQYFGPGTRLLVL.

The rearrangement joins TRBV2 to TRBJ2-5; a possible D gene is TRBD2 (5 bases). The CDR3 spans 14 residues. The germline V gene encodes CDR1 SNHLY and CDR2 FYNNEI. The germline V and J ends were trimmed by 0 bases and 5 bases, with 10 bases remaining between them. In DNA, the CDR3 is TGTGCCAGCAGTGAAGCAGGACTTTTGGAGACCCAGTACTTC. Translated: CASSEAGLLETQYF.

This sequence joins TRBV19 and TRBJ2-3, with D perhaps matching TRBD2 (6 bases). Per the germline V gene, CDR1 is LNHDA and CDR2 is SQIVND (reference sequence). Trimming pared 10 bases from V and 4 bases from J, leaving 18 bases between. The CDR3 length is 14 residues. CDR3 nucleotides: TGTGCCACCCACCAGGGCGGGGCCGCAGATACGCAGTATTTT. Amino acid sequence: CATHQGGAADTQYF.

This clone came up a few times. V gene TRBV6-1 combines with J gene TRBJ1-2; D is undetermined. Germline CDR1 reads MNHNS; CDR2 reads SASEGT. V lost 7 bases, J lost 0 bases, and 6 bases lay in between. The CDR3 has 12 residues. The CDR3 nucleotides read TGTGCCAGCACACCAGCTAACTATGGCTACACCTTC. This encodes CASTPANYGYTF.

A few counts support this clone. The rearrangement uses TRBV28 and TRBJ2-3; tentative D call: TRBD2 (5 bases). The CDR3 has 11 residues. Per the germline V gene, CDR1 is MDHEN and CDR2 is SYDVKM. The V and J ends lost 3 bases and 8 bases respectively, with 6 bases between them. The CDR3: CASSFSGTQYF. The DNA for the CDR3 is TGTGCCAGCAGTTTCAGCGGTACGCAGTATTTT.

The table lists this clone with a few counts. The gene calls are TRBV7-9 and TRBJ1-1; 8 nucleotides line up with TRBD1. This CDR3 spans 17 amino acids. CDR1 SEHNR and CDR2 FQNEAQ come from the germline V gene (reference sequence). J was trimmed by 0 bases and V by 6 bases; bases with no gene match: 12. In nucleotides, the CDR3 is TGTGCCAGCAGACTACCCCCCAGACAGGGGATGAACACTGAAGCTTTCTTT. It yields the protein CASRLPPRQGMNTEAFF.

The genes are TRBV28 and TRBJ2-3, with TRBD2 identical over 7 bases. Germline V gene sequence: CDR1 MDHEN, CDR2 SYDVKM. The CDR3 has 15 amino acids. The trim removed 5 bases at V and 2 bases at J, leaving 7 bases unmatched. The CDR3 region is CASSPLAGHTDTQYF. As DNA, the CDR3 is TGTGCCAGCAGTCCCTTAGCGGGCCACACAGATACGCAGTATTTT.

The genes are TRBV6-6 and TRBJ1-5; D not resolved. V was shortened by 0 bases and J by 3 bases, with 6 bases between the two germline ends. This CDR3 is 14 amino acids long. CDR1 and CDR2 (germline): MNHNY, SVGAGI (reference sequence). The CDR3 DNA reads TGTGCCAGCAGTTACTCGGGCTTCAATCAGCCCCAGCATTTT. The encoded protein is CASSYSGFNQPQHF.

The rearrangement links TRBV10-3 to TRBJ1-1; D ambiguous. The V end was cut by 6 bases, the J end by 1 base, with 12 bases between. This CDR3 is 14 amino acids long. CDR1 is ENHRY, CDR2 SYGVKD, per germline. The CDR3 reads CAISAGSGNTEAFF. In DNA, the CDR3 is TGTGCCATCAGCGCAGGATCGGGGAACACTGAAGCTTTCTTT.

This clone appeared a single time. The chain has TRBV7-2 and TRBJ2-7; possible D gene TRBD1, 5 bases. The length of the CDR3 is 13 residues. V dropped 2 bases and J dropped 0 bases, with 5 bases sitting between them. Germline CDR1 and CDR2: SGHTA and FQGNSA. In DNA, the CDR3 is TGTGCCAGCAGCTTAAGGGGCTCCTACGAGCAGTACTTC. Amino acid sequence: CASSLRGSYEQYF.

The J gene is TRBJ2-7, the V gene TRBV2, with D possibly called TRBD1 or TRBD2 (6 bases each). Trimming cost V 6 bases and J 6 bases, with 15 bases left between them. The CDR3 runs 13 residues. Germline values: CDR1 SNHLY, CDR2 FYNNEI. CDR3 DNA sequence: TGTGCCAGCAGGGCACAGGGAGGTCTCGAGCAGTACTTC. As protein: CASRAQGGLEQYF.

The CDR3 reads CASSPKAGIQETQYF. DNA of the CDR3: TGTGCCAGCTCACCCAAAGCGGGGATCCAAGAGACCCAGTACTTC. This rearrangement joins TRBV18 to TRBJ2-5; TRBD2 agrees at 7 bases. V gave up 3 bases and J gave up 1 base; unmatched junction bases: 5. Per germline, CDR1 KGHSH and CDR2 LQKENI. The CDR3 has 15 residues.

This clone was recorded a few times. V and J are TRBV4-1 and TRBJ1-6; 11 nucleotides align to TRBD1. Germline CDR1 and CDR2: MGHRA and YSYEKL. V trimming: 6 bases; J trimming: 8 bases; junction bases outside the gene matches: 6. The CDR3 totals 15 residues. CDR3 protein: CASSYAGQGDSPLHF. CDR3 DNA: TGCGCCAGCAGTTACGCGGGACAGGGGGATTCACCCCTCCACTTT.